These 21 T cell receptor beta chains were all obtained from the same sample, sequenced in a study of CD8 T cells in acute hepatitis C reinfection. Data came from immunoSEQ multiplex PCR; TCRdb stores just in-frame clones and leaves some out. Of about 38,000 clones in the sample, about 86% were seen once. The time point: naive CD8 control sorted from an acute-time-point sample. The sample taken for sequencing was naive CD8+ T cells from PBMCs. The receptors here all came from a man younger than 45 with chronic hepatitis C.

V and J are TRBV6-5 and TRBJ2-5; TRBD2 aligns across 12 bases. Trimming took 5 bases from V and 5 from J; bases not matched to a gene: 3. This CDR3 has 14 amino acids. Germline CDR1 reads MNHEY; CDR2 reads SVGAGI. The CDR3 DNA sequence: TGTGCCAGCAGTGGACTAGCGGGACGTGAGACCCAGTACTTC. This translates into CASSGLAGRETQYF.

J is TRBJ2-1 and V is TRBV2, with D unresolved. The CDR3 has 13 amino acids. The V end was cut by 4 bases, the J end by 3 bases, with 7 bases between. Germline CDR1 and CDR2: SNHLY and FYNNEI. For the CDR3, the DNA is TGTGCCAGCAGTGTGACGGTCTACAATGAGCAGTTCTTC. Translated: CASSVTVYNEQFF.

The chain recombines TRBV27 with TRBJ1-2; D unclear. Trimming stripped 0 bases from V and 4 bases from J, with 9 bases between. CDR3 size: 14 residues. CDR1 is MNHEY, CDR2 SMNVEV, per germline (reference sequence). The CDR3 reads CASSLSGPSYGYTF. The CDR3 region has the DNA TGTGCCAGCAGTTTATCGGGTCCGAGCTATGGCTACACCTTC.

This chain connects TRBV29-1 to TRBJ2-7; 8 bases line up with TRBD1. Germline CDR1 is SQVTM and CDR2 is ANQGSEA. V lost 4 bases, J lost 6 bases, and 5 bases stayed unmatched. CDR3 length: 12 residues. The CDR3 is CSVVQGATEQYF. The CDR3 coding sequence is TGCAGCGTTGTGCAGGGGGCTACCGAGCAGTACTTC.

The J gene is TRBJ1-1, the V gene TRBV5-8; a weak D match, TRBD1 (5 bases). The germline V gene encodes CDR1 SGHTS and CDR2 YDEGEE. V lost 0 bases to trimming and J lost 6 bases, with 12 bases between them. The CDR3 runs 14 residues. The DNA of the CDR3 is TGTGCCAGCAGCTTGGGAGCACAGGCCCCTGAAGCTTTCTTT. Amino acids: CASSLGAQAPEAFF.

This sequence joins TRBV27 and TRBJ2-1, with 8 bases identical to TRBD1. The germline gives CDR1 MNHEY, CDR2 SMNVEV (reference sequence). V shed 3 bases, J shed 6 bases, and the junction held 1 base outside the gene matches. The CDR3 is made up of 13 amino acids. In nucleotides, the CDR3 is TGTGCCAGCAGTTTCGGACAGGGCAATGAGCAGTTCTTC. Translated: CASSFGQGNEQFF.

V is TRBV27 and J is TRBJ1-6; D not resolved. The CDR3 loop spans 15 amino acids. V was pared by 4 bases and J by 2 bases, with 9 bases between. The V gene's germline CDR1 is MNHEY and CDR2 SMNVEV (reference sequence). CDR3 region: CASSSPDPYNSPLHF. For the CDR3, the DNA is TGTGCCAGCAGTTCTCCAGATCCCTATAATTCACCCCTCCACTTT.

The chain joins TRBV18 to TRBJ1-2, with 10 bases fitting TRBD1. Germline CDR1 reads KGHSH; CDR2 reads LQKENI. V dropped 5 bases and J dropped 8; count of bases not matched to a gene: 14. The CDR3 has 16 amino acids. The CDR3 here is CASSGPYGTGDGGYTF. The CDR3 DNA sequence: TGTGCCAGCTCAGGACCGTACGGGACAGGGGATGGCGGCTACACCTTC.

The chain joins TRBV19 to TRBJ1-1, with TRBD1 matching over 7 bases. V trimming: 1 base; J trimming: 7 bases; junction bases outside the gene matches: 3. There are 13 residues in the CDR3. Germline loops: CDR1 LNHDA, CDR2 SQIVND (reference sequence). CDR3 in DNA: TGTGCCAGTAGTATAGCCGGGACAGATGAAGCTTTCTTT. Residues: CASSIAGTDEAFF.

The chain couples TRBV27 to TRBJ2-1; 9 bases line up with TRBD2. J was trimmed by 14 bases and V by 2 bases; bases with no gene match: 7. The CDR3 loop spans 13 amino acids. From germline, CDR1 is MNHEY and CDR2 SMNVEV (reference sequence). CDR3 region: CASSLGGLAPEFF. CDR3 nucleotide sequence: TGTGCCAGCAGTTTAGGTGGACTAGCGCCGGAGTTCTTC.

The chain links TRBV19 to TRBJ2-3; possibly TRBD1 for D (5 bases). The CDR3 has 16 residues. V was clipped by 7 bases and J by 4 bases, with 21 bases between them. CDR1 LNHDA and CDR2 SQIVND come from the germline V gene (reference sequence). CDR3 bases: TGTGCCAGTACCGTTCTCGACAGCCACGAATCAGATACGCAGTATTTT. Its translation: CASTVLDSHESDTQYF.

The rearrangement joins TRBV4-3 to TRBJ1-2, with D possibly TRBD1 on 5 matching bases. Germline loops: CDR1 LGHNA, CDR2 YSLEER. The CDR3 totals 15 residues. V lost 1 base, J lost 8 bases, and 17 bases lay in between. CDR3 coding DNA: TGCGCCAGCAGCCAAGTGGGTTTGGGGCCACGGGGCTACACCTTC. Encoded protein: CASSQVGLGPRGYTF.

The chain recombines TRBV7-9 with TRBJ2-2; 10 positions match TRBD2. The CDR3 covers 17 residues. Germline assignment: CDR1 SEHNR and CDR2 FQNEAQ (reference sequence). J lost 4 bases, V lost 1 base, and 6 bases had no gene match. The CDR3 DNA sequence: TGTGCCAGCAGCTTAGAGGGGACTAGCGCCCTCACCGGGGAGCTGTTTTTT. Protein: CASSLEGTSALTGELFF.

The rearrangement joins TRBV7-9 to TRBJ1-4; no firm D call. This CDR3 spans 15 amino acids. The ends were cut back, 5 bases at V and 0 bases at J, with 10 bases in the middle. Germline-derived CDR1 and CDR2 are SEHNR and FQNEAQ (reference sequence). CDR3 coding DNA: TGTGCCAGCAGCCCCCCGGGGACAACTAATGAAAAACTGTTTTTT. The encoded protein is CASSPPGTTNEKLFF. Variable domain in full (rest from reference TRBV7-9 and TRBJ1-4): DTGVSQNPRHKITKRGQNVTFRCDPISEHNRLYWYRQTLGQGPEFLTYFQNEAQLEKSRLLSDRFSAERPKGSFSTLEIQRTEQGDSAMYLCASSPPGTTNEKLFFGSGTQLSVL.

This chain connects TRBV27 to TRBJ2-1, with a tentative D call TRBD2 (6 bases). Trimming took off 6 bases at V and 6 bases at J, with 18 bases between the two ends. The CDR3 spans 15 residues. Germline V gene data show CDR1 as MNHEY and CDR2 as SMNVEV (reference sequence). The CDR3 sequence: CASSAGSPARNEQFF. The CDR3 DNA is TGTGCCAGCAGCGCGGGGTCCCCGGCCCGCAATGAGCAGTTCTTC.

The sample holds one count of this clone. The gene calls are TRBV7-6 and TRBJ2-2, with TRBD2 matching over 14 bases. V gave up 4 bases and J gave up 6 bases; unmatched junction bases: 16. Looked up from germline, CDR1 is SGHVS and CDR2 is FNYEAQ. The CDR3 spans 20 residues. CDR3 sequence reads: CASSYRSGTSGSWYAGELFF. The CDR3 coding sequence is TGTGCCAGCAGCTACCGATCCGGGACTAGCGGGAGTTGGTACGCCGGGGAGCTGTTTTTT.

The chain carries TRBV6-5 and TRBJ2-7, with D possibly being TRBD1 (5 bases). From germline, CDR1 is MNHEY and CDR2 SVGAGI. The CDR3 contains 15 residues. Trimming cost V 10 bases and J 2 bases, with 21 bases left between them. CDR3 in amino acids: CATKGLRTEPYEQYF. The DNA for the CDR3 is TGTGCCACCAAGGGGCTCCGGACCGAACCCTACGAGCAGTACTTC.

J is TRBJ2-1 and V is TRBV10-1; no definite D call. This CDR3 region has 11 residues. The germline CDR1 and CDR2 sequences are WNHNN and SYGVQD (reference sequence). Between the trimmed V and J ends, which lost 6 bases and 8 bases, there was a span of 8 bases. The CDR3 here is CASSTGDEQFF. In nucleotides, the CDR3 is TGCGCCAGCAGCACGGGCGATGAGCAGTTCTTC.

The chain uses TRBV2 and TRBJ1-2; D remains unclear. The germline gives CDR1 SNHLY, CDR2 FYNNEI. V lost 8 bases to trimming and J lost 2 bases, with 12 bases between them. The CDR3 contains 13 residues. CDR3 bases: TGTGCCAGCGGTCCCGGAGAGAACTATGGCTACACCTTC. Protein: CASGPGENYGYTF.

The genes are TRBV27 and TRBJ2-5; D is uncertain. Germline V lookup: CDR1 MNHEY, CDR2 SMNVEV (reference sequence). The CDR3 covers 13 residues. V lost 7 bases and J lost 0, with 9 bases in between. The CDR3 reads CASKDKYQETQYF. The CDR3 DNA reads TGTGCCAGCAAAGACAAGTACCAAGAGACCCAGTACTTC.

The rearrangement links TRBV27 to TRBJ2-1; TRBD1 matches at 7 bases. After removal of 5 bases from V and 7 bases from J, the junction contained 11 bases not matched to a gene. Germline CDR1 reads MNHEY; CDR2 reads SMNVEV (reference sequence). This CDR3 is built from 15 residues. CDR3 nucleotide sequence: TGTGCCAGCAGTCAAGACAGGGTTATTAGGAATGAGCAGTTCTTC. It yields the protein CASSQDRVIRNEQFF.